This T cell receptor (beta chain) emerged from a study of neurological immune-mediated disorders. Study-wide findings and caveats: Private repertoires in all groups were suggested by the absence of shared CDR3 amino acid sequences among expanded clones across subjects.

Source material was 2 million unsorted PBMCs, stored at -80 °C in RNAlater. The length of the CDR3 is 15 residues. CDR1 LGHNA and CDR2 YSLEER come from the germline V gene. J lost 5 bases, V lost 3 bases, and 4 bases had no gene match. This clonotype was picked up many times. The antigen is undetermined. TCRdb fed the 5' RACE reads into MiXCR, producing one record per CDR3 protein. There are about 21,000 distinct CDR3 sequences in the sample; about 15% occur only once, and 15% lies in the top ten. The clonotype originates from a female donor with HTLV-1-associated myelopathy (HAM/TSP). V usage is TRBV4-3 and J usage is TRBJ1-4; 9 positions agree with TRBD1. Specimen: PBMCs. CDR3 amino acids: CASSQAGTGNEKLFF. In DNA, the CDR3 is TGCGCCAGCAGCCAGGCCGGGACAGGGAATGAAAAACTGTTTTTT.